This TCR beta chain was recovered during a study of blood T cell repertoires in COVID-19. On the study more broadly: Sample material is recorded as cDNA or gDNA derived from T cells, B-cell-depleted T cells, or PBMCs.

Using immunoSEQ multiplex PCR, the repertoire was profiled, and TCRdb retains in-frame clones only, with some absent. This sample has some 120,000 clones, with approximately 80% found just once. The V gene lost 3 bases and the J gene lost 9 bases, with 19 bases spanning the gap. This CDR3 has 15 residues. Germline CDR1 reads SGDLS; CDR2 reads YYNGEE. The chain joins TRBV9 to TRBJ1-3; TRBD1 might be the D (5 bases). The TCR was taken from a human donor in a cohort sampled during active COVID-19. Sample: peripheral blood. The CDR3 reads CASSAGDSWGGTIYF. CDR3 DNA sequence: TGTGCCAGCAGCGCCGGGGACTCCTGGGGCGGCACCATATATTTT.